This T cell receptor (beta chain) was sequenced for a study of breast tumors, draining lymph nodes, adjacent tissues. This clonotype was counted ten times or more. Its antigen remains unidentified. Study outcomes and limitations: Findings are consistent with lymph node origin and intratumoral expansion of most tumor T cells. Luminal-like breast cancer showed significantly higher tumor–nontumor repertoire similarity than basal-like. Tumor repertoires ranked between lymph nodes and nontumor tissue in diversity, with V and J gene preferences.

TCRdb re-derived calls from the multiplex PCR reads in MiXCR, one entry per CDR3 protein. The repertoire holds over 60,000 distinct CDR3 sequences, with roughly 44% as singletons. This TCR came from a female donor with breast cancer. Some clones in this sample may be carry-over from other donors' samples. Sequences were obtained from breast tumor tissue.

Here the CDR3 DNA reads TGTGCCACCGCTGCGGCTAGCGGGCGCACAGATACGCAGTATTTT. It specifies CATAAASGRTDTQYF. The chain couples TRBV24-1 to TRBJ2-3; 8 bases agree with TRBD2. The germline V gene has CDR1 KGHDR and CDR2 SFDVKD. Losses at the gene ends were 9 bases for V and 1 base for J; bases not matched to a gene: 8. CDR3 length equals 15 residues.